What follows are 26 T cell receptor beta chains derived from one specimen sequenced in a study of control samples from healthy donors and cancer patients. Libraries were prepared by immunoSEQ multiplex PCR; TCRdb keeps only in-frame clonotypes and omits some of them. The table lists 190,000 or so clones, roughly 93% of them singletons. The sequenced sample consisted of blood. These receptors came from a man between 18 and 35 years old in good health.

This chain connects TRBV3-1 (or the pseudogene TRBV3-2) to TRBJ2-3, with unresolved D. The CDR3 is 15 residues long. Germline V gives CDR1 LGHDT, CDR2 YNNKEL (reference sequence). Trimming cost V 0 bases and J 6 bases, with 13 bases left between them. The CDR3 is CASSQEDFLGDTQYF. Written as DNA, the CDR3 is TGTGCCAGCAGCCAAGAGGATTTTCTAGGGGATACGCAGTATTTT.

This chain joins TRBV12-3 or TRBV12-4 and TRBJ1-4; no clear D. V lost 3 bases and J lost 4, with 0 bases in between. CDR3 length: 11 residues. This CDR3 reads CASSFNEKLFF. The CDR3 nucleotides read TGTGCCAGCAGTTTTAATGAAAAACTGTTTTTT.

The rearrangement uses TRBV5-1 and TRBJ2-7; 7 nucleotides align to TRBD1. The V gene end was trimmed by 5 bases and the J gene end by 2 bases; junction bases not matched to a gene: 4. Germline V CDR1 and CDR2: SGHRS, YFSETQ. This CDR3 comprises 13 residues. DNA for the CDR3: TGCGCCAGCAGAGGGACAGCTCCCTACGAGCAGTACTTC. This sequence encodes CASRGTAPYEQYF.

The DNA for the CDR3 is TGTGCCAGCAGTTCGCCTGGCAGCTCTTATAGCAATCAGCCCCAGCATTTT. The encoded protein is CASSSPGSSYSNQPQHF. This chain uses TRBV28 with TRBJ1-5; no reliable D call. CDR1 MDHEN and CDR2 SYDVKM come from the germline V gene. The CDR3 totals 17 residues. V lost 4 bases, J lost 0 bases, and 16 bases lay in between.

V usage is TRBV11-2 and J usage is TRBJ1-3; unclear D gene. This CDR3 spans 14 amino acids. From germline, CDR1 is SGHAT and CDR2 FQNNGV. V gave up 5 bases and J gave up 0 bases, with 8 bases separating them. The CDR3 protein is CASSRTSSGNTIYF. In nucleotides, the CDR3 is TGTGCCAGCAGCCGTACAAGCTCTGGAAACACCATATATTTT. The full variable domain, with the rest looked up from reference TRBV11-2 and TRBJ1-3, is EAGVAQSPRYKIIEKRQSVAFWCNPISGHATLYWYQQILGQGPKLLIQFQNNGVVDDSQLPKDRFSAERLKGVDSTLKIQPAKLEDSAVYLCASSRTSSGNTIYFGEGSWLTVV.

V and J are TRBV27 and TRBJ1-2; D is undetermined. The CDR3 has 16 residues. V dropped 3 bases and J dropped 1 base, with 15 bases sitting between them. The germline gives CDR1 MNHEY, CDR2 SMNVEV (reference sequence). In DNA, the CDR3 is TGTGCCAGCAGTTTGAGGGCAGATACCTTTAACTATGGCTACACCTTC. This encodes CASSLRADTFNYGYTF.

The chain employs TRBV30 and TRBJ1-6; D unresolved. V was trimmed by 3 bases and J by 5 bases, leaving 11 bases between them. Germline CDR1 is GTSNPN and CDR2 is SVGIG (reference sequence). The CDR3 length is 14 residues. The CDR3 is CAWRQVINNSPLHF. The CDR3, as DNA: TGTGCCTGGAGGCAGGTCATTAATAATTCACCCCTCCACTTT.

The V and J genes are TRBV5-1 and TRBJ2-5; TRBD1 matches at 9 bases. Germline values: CDR1 SGHRS, CDR2 YFSETQ. The J segment lost 4 bases and the V segment lost 5 bases, leaving 3 bases of the junction unmatched. The CDR3 spans 13 residues. The CDR3 DNA reads TGCGCCAGCAGTTCGGACAGGGGAGAGACCCAGTACTTC. This encodes CASSSDRGETQYF.

The rearrangement joins TRBV7-8 to TRBJ1-2; the match to TRBD1 covers 9 bases. Trimming took 5 bases from V and 7 from J; bases not matched to a gene: 5. CDR3 length: 13 amino acids. The germline gives CDR1 SGHVS, CDR2 FQNEAQ. In DNA form, the CDR3 reads TGTGCCAGCAGCATCGGACAGGGGAGTGGCTACACCTTC. This gives the protein CASSIGQGSGYTF.

The gene calls are TRBV9 and TRBJ1-2, with D possibly TRBD1 on 5 matching bases. The V end was cut by 7 bases, the J end by 8 bases, with 12 bases between. The CDR3 length is 11 residues. The V gene's germline CDR1 is SGDLS and CDR2 YYNGEE. CDR3 loop: CASSQGSGYTF. CDR3 DNA sequence: TGTGCCAGCTCCCAGGGCTCAGGCTACACCTTC.

The chain combines TRBV4-2 with TRBJ2-2; 12 bases are a match to TRBD2. This CDR3 is 18 amino acids long. J was trimmed by 3 bases and V by 0 bases; bases with no gene match: 5. Germline CDR1 is LGHNA and CDR2 is YNFKEQ. The CDR3 protein is CASSQESSGGAYTGELFF. The CDR3 DNA sequence: TGTGCCAGCAGCCAAGAGTCTAGCGGGGGGGCGTACACCGGGGAGCTGTTTTTT.

This clone showed up just once. The chain employs TRBV4-1 and TRBJ2-7; 7 bases are a match to TRBD1. The germline V gene encodes CDR1 MGHRA and CDR2 YSYEKL. The CDR3 sequence is 16 residues long. V trimming: 0 bases; J trimming: 0 bases; junction bases outside the gene matches: 5. Written as DNA, the CDR3 is TGCGCCAGCAGCCAAGATCCGGCAGGGGGCTCCTACGAGCAGTACTTC. Protein: CASSQDPAGGSYEQYF.

The chain combines TRBV20-1 with TRBJ1-4; 10 bases line up with TRBD1. The CDR3 contains 15 residues. V shed 3 bases and J 5 bases; nucleotides not matched to a gene: 6. CDR1 DFQATT and CDR2 SNEGSKA come from the germline V gene (reference sequence). The CDR3 region is CSASPPGQGNEKLFF. CDR3 bases: TGCAGTGCTAGTCCTCCGGGACAGGGGAATGAAAAACTGTTTTTT.

This rearrangement joins TRBV2 to TRBJ2-2; no clear D. Germline V gene lookup returns CDR1 SNHLY and CDR2 FYNNEI. The CDR3 covers 12 residues. The V end was cut by 7 bases, the J end by 8 bases, with 11 bases between. CDR3 nucleotides: TGTGCCAGCACCCTGGGTGGGGGGGAGCTGTTTTTT. This sequence encodes CASTLGGGELFF.

V usage is TRBV2 and J usage is TRBJ2-3; 7 nucleotides line up with TRBD1. The CDR3 has 16 amino acids. In germline, CDR1 is SNHLY, CDR2 FYNNEI. With 5 bases clipped from V and 0 bases from J, the junction kept 8 bases outside the gene matches. CDR3 region: CASSRLRGYSTDTQYF. The CDR3 nucleotides read TGTGCCAGCAGTAGGCTCAGGGGGTACAGCACAGATACGCAGTATTTT.

The chain joins TRBV28 to TRBJ1-1; maybe TRBD1 (5 bases). CDR3 length: 10 residues. V was pared by 10 bases and J by 9 bases, with 12 bases between. Germline V gene lookup returns CDR1 MDHEN and CDR2 SYDVKM. CDR3 sequence: CATTTVKAFF. In DNA, the CDR3 is TGTGCCACCACGACAGTAAAAGCTTTCTTT.

The DNA of the CDR3 is TGTGCTAGTGGTTGGGGGGAGGCTAGCGTTATTTACAATGAGCAGTTCTTC. Protein: CASGWGEASVIYNEQFF. The rearrangement uses TRBV12-5 and TRBJ2-1; D perhaps matches TRBD2 (6 bases). The CDR3 runs to 17 residues. Deletions cut 4 bases from V and 4 bases from J, with 20 bases between. Per germline, CDR1 LGHNT and CDR2 FRNRAP.

This chain joins TRBV12-3 or TRBV12-4 and TRBJ1-5; tentative D call: TRBD1 (6 bases). V was pared by 6 bases and J by 6 bases, with 9 bases between. The CDR3 is 12 residues long. The CDR3 nucleotides read TGTGCCAGCAGCAAGGGGGTTCAGCCCCAGCATTTT. Translation: CASSKGVQPQHF.

V is TRBV5-1 and J is TRBJ2-7; D may correspond to TRBD1 or TRBD2 (5 bases each). Germline V gene sequence: CDR1 SGHRS, CDR2 YFSETQ. This CDR3 is 13 amino acids long. V was trimmed by 5 bases and J by 4 bases, leaving 13 bases between them. CDR3 in amino acids: CASRGDGTYEQYF. The CDR3, as DNA: TGCGCCAGCAGAGGGGACGGAACTTACGAGCAGTACTTC.

The V and J genes are TRBV5-1 and TRBJ1-2; D is unresolved. This CDR3 comprises 13 residues. Trimming stripped 4 bases from V and 4 bases from J, with 11 bases between. Germline values: CDR1 SGHRS, CDR2 YFSETQ. The CDR3: CASSVDGLYGYTF. DNA of the CDR3: TGCGCCAGCAGCGTGGACGGCCTCTATGGCTACACCTTC.

Only a few counts were recorded for this clone. V usage is TRBV24-1 and J usage is TRBJ1-5; TRBD1 matches at 8 bases. CDR3 length: 13 residues. CDR1 is KGHDR, CDR2 SFDVKD, per germline. V shed 9 bases and J 4 bases; nucleotides not matched to a gene: 4. The CDR3 sequence is CATADRENQPQHF. In DNA form, the CDR3 reads TGTGCCACCGCGGACAGGGAGAATCAGCCCCAGCATTTT.

V usage is TRBV2 and J usage is TRBJ1-3, with D unresolved. The CDR3 runs 14 residues. CDR1 is SNHLY and CDR2 is FYNNEI in the germline V gene. The ends were cut back, 6 bases at V and 0 bases at J, with 9 bases in the middle. CDR3 in amino acids: CASRLTVSGNTIYF. The DNA for the CDR3 is TGTGCCAGCAGGCTGACGGTCTCTGGAAACACCATATATTTT.

The chain recombines TRBV5-1 with TRBJ2-3; D not certain. The CDR3 is made up of 13 amino acids. Per the germline V gene, CDR1 is SGHRS and CDR2 is YFSETQ. Trimming pared 0 bases from V and 2 bases from J, leaving 4 bases between. Written as DNA, the CDR3 is TGCGCCAGCAGCTTGGGCTCCACAGATACGCAGTATTTT. The encoded protein is CASSLGSTDTQYF.

The rearrangement uses TRBV12-3 or TRBV12-4 and TRBJ2-7; no firm D call. V was clipped by 8 bases and J by 6 bases, with 17 bases between them. This CDR3 is 13 amino acids long. CDR3 bases: TGTGCCAGCCGGGCCCTCTCGGCGTCCGAGCAGTACTTC. It encodes CASRALSASEQYF.

V is TRBV5-1 and J is TRBJ2-3, with D hard to call. Trimming removed 0 bases from V and 4 bases from J, with 9 bases in between. Germline V gene sequence: CDR1 SGHRS, CDR2 YFSETQ. This CDR3 region has 14 residues. CDR3: CASSLGASPDTQYF. The CDR3 nucleotides are TGCGCCAGCAGCTTGGGTGCGTCCCCAGATACGCAGTATTTT.

V gene TRBV5-8 combines with J gene TRBJ1-2; D gene ambiguous. Trimming cost V 2 bases and J 3 bases, with 11 bases left between them. The CDR3 length is 14 residues. Germline CDR1 SGHTS, CDR2 YDEGEE. CDR3 sequence (DNA): TGTGCCAGCAGCTTAGGTGGGTCGTACTATGGCTACACCTTC. Its protein is CASSLGGSYYGYTF.